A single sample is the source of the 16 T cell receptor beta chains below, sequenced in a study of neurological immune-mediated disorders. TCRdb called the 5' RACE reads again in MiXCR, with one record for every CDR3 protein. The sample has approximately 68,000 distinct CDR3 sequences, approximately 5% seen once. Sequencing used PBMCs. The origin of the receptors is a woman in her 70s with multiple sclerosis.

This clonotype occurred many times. The CDR3 spells CASSFEERLSYEQYF. In DNA form, the CDR3 reads TGTGCCAGCAGCTTTGAAGAACGGTTATCCTACGAGCAGTACTTC. This chain links TRBV7-2 with TRBJ2-7; D gene ambiguous. Germline CDR1 is SGHTA and CDR2 is FQGNSA. This CDR3 is 15 amino acids long. V was pared by 3 bases and J by 1 base, with 13 bases between.

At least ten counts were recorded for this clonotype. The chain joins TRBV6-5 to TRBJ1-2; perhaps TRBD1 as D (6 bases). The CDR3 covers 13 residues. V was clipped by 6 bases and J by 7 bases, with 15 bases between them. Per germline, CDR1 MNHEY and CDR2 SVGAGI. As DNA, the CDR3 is TGTGCCAGCAGGGGGAGGACAGACGGTGGCTACACCTTC. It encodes CASRGRTDGGYTF.

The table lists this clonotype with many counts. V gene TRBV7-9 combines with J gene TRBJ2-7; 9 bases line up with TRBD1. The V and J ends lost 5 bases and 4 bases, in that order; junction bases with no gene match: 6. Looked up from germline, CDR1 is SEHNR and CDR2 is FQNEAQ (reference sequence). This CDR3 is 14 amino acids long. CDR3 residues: CASSPSDRGYEQYF. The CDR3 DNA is TGTGCCAGCAGCCCCTCGGACAGGGGATACGAGCAGTACTTC.

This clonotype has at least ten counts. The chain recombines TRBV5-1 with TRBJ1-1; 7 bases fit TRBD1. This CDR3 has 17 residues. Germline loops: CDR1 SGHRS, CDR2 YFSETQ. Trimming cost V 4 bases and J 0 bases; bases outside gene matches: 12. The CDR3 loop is CASSSYTGVSMNTEAFF. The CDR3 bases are TGCGCCAGCAGCAGTTACACAGGGGTCTCCATGAACACTGAAGCTTTCTTT.

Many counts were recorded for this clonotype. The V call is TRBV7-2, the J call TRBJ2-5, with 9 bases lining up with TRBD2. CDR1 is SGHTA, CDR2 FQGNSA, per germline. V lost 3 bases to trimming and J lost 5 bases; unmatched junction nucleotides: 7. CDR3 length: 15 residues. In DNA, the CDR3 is TGTGCCAGCAGCTTTGGGTCTAGCGGGACGGAGACCCAGTACTTC. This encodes CASSFGSSGTETQYF.

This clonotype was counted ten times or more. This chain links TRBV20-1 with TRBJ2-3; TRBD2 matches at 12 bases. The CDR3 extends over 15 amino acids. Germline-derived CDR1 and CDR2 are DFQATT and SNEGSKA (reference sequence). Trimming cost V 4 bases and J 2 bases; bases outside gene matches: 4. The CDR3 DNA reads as TGCAGTGCTACCCGGACTAGCGGGAACACAGATACGCAGTATTTT. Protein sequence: CSATRTSGNTDTQYF.

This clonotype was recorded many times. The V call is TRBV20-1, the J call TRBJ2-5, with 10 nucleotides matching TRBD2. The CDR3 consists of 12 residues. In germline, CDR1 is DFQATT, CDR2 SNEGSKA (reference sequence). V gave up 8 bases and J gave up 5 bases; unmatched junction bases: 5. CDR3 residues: CSLNSGRETQYF. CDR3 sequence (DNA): TGCAGTCTGAATAGCGGGAGGGAGACCCAGTACTTC.

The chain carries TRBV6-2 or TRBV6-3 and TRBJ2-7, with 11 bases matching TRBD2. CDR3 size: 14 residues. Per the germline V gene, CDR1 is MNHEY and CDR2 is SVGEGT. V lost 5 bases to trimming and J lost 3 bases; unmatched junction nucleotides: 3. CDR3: CASSDTSGGYEQYF. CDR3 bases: TGTGCCAGCAGTGATACTAGCGGGGGCTACGAGCAGTACTTC.

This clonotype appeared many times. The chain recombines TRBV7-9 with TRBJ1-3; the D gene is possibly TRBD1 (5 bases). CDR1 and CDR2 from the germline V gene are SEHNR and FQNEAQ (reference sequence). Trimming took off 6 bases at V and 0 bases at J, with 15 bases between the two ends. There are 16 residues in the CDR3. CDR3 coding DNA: TGTGCCAGCAGTTTAACAGGTTACCGCTCTGGAAACACCATATATTTT. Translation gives CASSLTGYRSGNTIYF. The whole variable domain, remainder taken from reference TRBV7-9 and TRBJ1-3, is DTGVSQNPRHKITKRGQNVTFRCDPISEHNRLYWYRQTLGQGPEFLTYFQNEAQLEKSRLLSDRFSAERPKGSFSTLEIQRTEQGDSAMYLCASSLTGYRSGNTIYFGEGSWLTVV.

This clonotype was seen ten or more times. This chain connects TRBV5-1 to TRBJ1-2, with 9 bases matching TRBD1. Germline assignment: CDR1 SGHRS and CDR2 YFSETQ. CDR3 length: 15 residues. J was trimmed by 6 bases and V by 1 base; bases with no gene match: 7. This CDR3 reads CASSLSGQGIDGYTF. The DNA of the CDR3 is TGCGCCAGCAGCTTGTCGGGACAGGGTATTGATGGCTACACCTTC.

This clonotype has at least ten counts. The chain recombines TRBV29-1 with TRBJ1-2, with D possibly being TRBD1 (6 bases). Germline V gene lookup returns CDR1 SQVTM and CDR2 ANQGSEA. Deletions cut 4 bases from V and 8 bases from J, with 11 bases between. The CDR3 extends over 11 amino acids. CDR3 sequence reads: CSVGRGLGYTF. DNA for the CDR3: TGCAGCGTTGGTAGGGGGTTAGGCTACACCTTC.

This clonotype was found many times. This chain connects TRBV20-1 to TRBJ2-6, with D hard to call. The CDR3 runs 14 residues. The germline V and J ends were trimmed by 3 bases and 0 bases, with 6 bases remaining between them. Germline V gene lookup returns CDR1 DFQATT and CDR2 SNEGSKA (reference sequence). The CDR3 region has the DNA TGCAGTGCTAGGGCTGTCTCTGGGGCCAACGTCCTGACTTTC. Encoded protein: CSARAVSGANVLTF.

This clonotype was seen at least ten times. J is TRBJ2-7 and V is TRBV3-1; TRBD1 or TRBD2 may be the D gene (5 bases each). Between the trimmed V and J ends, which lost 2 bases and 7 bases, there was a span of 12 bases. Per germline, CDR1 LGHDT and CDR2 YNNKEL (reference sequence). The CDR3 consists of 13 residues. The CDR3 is CASSQLGEGEQYF. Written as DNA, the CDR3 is TGTGCCAGCAGCCAACTGGGGGAAGGGGAGCAGTACTTC.

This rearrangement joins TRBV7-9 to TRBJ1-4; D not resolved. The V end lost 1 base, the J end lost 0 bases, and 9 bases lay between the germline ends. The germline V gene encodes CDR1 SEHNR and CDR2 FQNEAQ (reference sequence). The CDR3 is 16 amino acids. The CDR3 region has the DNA TGTGCCAGCAGCTTAGTAAGACCGTCAACTAATGAAAAACTGTTTTTT. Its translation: CASSLVRPSTNEKLFF.

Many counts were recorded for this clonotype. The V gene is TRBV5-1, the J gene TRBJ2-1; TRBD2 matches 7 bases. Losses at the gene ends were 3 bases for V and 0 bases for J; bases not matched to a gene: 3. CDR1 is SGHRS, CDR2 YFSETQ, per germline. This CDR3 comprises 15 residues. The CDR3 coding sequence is TGCGCCAGCAGCTCTAGCGGAGCCTCCTACAATGAGCAGTTCTTC. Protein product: CASSSSGASYNEQFF.

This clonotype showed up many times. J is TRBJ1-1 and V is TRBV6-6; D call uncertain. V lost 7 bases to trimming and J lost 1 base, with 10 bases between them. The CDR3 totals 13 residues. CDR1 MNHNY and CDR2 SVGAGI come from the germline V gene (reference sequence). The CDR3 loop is CASNAPENTEAFF. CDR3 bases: TGTGCCAGCAACGCACCAGAGAACACTGAAGCTTTCTTT.